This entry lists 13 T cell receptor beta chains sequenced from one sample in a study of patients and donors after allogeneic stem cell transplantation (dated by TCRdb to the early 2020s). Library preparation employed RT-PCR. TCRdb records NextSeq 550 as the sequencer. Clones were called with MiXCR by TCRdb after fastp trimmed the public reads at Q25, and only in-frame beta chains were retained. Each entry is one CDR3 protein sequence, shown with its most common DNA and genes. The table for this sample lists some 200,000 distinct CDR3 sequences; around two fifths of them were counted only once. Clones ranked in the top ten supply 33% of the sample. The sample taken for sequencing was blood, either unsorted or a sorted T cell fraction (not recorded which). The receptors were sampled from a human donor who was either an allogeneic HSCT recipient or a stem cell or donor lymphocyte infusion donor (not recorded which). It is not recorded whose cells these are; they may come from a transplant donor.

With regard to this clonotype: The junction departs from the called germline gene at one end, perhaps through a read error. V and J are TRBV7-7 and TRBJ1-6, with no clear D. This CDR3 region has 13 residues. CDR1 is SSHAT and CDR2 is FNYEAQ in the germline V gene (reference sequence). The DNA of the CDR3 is TGTGCTAGCAGCTTAGCGGTGAATTCACCCCTCCACTTT. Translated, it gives CASSLAVNSPLHF.

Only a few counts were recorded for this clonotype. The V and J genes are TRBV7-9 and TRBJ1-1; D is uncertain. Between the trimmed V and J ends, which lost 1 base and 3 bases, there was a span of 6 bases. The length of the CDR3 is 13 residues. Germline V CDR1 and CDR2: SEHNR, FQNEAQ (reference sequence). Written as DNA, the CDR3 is TGTGCCAGCAGCTTAGAGTACGACACTGAAGCTTTCTTT. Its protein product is CASSLEYDTEAFF.

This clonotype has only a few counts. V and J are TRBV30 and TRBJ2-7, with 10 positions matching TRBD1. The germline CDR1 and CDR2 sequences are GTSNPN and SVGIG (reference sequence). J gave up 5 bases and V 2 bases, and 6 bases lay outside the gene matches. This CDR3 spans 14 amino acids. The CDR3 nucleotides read TGTGCCTGGAGTTCGGGGACAGGGGTTAACGAGCAGTACTTC. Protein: CAWSSGTGVNEQYF.

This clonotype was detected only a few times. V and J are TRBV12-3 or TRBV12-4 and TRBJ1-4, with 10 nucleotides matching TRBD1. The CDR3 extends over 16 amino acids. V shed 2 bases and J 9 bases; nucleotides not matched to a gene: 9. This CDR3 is CASSLHLGQGLQKLFF. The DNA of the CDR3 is TGTGCCAGCAGTTTACATTTGGGACAGGGGCTACAAAAACTGTTTTTT.

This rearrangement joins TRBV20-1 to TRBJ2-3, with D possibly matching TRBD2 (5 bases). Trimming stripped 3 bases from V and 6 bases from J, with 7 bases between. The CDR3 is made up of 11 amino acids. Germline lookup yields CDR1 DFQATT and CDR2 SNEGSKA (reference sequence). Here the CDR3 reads CSASGEDTQYF. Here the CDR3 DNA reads TGCAGTGCTAGCGGGGAGGATACGCAGTATTTT.

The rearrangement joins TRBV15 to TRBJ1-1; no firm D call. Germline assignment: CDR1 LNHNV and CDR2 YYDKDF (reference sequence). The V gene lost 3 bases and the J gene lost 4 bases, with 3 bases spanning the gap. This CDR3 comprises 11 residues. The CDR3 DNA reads TGTGCCACCAGCAGTCGCACTGAAGCTTTCTTT. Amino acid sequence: CATSSRTEAFF.

The CDR3 nucleotides read TGCGCCAGCAGCCCTGATGAAGCGGGAGGGCCGGGTGAGCAGTTCTTC. Amino acids: CASSPDEAGGPGEQFF. The genes are TRBV5-1 and TRBJ2-1, with 10 bases matching TRBD2. CDR1 is SGHRS and CDR2 is YFSETQ in the germline V gene. The trim removed 4 bases at V and 9 bases at J, leaving 13 bases unmatched. The CDR3 has 16 amino acids. Together with reference TRBV5-1 and TRBJ2-1, the CDR3 gives the full variable domain: KAGVTQTPRYLIKTRGQQVTLSCSPISGHRSVSWYQQTPGQGLQFLFEYFSETQRNKGNFPGRFSGRQFSNSRSEMNVSTLELGDSALYLCASSPDEAGGPGEQFFGPGTRLTVL.

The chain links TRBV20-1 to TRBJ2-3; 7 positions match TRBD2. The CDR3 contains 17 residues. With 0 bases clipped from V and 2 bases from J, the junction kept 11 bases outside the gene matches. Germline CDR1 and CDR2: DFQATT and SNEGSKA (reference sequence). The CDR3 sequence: CSAREIRASGPTDTQYF. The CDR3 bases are TGCAGTGCTAGAGAAATACGTGCTAGCGGTCCCACAGATACGCAGTATTTT.

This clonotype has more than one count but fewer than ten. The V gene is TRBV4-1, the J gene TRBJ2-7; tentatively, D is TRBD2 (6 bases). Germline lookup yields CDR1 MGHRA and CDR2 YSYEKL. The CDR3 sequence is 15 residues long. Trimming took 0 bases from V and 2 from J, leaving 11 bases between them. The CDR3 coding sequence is TGCGCCAGCAGCCAAGAATTACTAGCCGCCTACGAGCAGTACTTC. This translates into CASSQELLAAYEQYF.

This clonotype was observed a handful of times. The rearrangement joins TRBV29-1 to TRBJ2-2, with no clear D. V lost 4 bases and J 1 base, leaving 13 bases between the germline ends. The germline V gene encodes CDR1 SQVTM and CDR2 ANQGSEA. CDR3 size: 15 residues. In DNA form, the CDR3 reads TGCAGCGTTGTAGATGAGACTCTGAACACCGGGGAGCTGTTTTTT. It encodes CSVVDETLNTGELFF.

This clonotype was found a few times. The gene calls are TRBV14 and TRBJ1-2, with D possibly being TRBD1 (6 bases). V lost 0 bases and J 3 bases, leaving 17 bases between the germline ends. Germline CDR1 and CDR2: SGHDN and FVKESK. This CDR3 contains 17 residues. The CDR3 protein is CASSQDFFPAGDYGYTF. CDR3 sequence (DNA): TGTGCCAGCAGCCAAGATTTCTTTCCGGCAGGGGACTATGGCTACACCTTC.

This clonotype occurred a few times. The CDR3 DNA follows: TGTGCCAGCAGCTTGAGAGAGATGGCCGCTTTCTTT. It specifies CASSLREMAAFF. The chain has TRBV5-6 and TRBJ1-1; D is unresolved. CDR1 and CDR2 (germline): SGHDT, YYEEEE. CDR3 length: 12 residues. V was trimmed by 1 base and J by 11 bases, leaving 12 bases between them.

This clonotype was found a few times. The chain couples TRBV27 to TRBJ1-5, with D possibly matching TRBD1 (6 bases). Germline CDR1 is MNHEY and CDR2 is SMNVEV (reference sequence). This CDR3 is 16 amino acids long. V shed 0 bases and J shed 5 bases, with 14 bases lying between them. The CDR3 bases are TGTGCCAGCAGTTTATCGGTGGGGGCGCAGGATCAGCCCCAGCATTTT. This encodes CASSLSVGAQDQPQHF.